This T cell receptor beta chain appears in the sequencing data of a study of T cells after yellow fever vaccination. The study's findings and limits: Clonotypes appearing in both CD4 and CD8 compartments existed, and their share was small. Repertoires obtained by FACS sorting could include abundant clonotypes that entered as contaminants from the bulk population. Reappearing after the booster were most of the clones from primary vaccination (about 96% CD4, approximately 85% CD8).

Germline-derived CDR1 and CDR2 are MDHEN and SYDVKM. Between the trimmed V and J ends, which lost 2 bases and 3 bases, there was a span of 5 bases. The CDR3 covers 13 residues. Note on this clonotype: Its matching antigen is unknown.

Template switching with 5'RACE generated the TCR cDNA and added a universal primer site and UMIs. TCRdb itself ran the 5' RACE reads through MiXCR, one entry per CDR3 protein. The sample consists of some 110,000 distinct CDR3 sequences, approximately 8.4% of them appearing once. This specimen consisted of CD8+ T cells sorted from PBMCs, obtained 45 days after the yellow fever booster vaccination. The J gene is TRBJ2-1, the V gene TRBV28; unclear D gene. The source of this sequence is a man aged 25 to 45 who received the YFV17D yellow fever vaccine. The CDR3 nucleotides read TGTGCCAGCAGTTTAGCGCGCTACAATGAGCAGTTCTTC. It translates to CASSLARYNEQFF.